This passage covers 25 T cell receptor beta chains from one sample sequenced in a study of blood T cell repertoires in COVID-19. Produced via immunoSEQ multiplex PCR; TCRdb's table is partial and in-frame only. Among about 59,000 clones, roughly 78% were seen once, and the ten largest hold around 3.2%. The sample taken for sequencing was peripheral blood. The source is a man aged 60 to 69 with acute or convalescent COVID-19.

This clone occurred a few times. The chain joins TRBV27 to TRBJ2-7, with a weak D call TRBD2 (5 bases). CDR3 length: 14 residues. The germline V gene has CDR1 MNHEY and CDR2 SMNVEV (reference sequence). Trimming pared 5 bases from V and 3 bases from J, leaving 14 bases between. This CDR3 reads CASSLFLAGYEQYF. The CDR3 bases are TGTGCCAGCAGTCTCTTTCTTGCGGGCTACGAGCAGTACTTC.

The chain carries TRBV7-9 and TRBJ2-2; D possibly corresponds to TRBD2 (5 bases). Trimming stripped 11 bases from V and 1 base from J, with 11 bases between. The CDR3 runs 13 residues. Germline V gives CDR1 SEHNR, CDR2 FQNEAQ (reference sequence). CDR3 DNA: TGTGCCGGAAGGGAGTGGAACACCGGGGAGCTGTTTTTT. Translating gives CAGREWNTGELFF.

This clone was detected only once. The V gene is TRBV6-6, the J gene TRBJ2-1; TRBD1 matches at 8 bases. There are 14 residues in the CDR3. The germline gives CDR1 MNHNY, CDR2 SVGAGI (reference sequence). V lost 7 bases to trimming and J lost 7 bases; unmatched junction nucleotides: 9. This CDR3 is CASTLPGGMNEQFF. The CDR3 nucleotides are TGTGCCAGCACCCTGCCAGGGGGCATGAATGAGCAGTTCTTC.

This rearrangement joins TRBV3-1 (or the pseudogene TRBV3-2) to TRBJ2-1; weak D call: TRBD2 (6 bases). From germline, CDR1 is LGHDT and CDR2 YNNKEL (reference sequence). This CDR3 is built from 19 residues. V lost 1 base and J 4 bases, leaving 23 bases between the germline ends. CDR3 DNA: TGTGCCAGCAGCCAAGGCAAGGGGACGGGAGAGCGGATATACAATGAGCAGTTCTTC. Translated, it gives CASSQGKGTGERIYNEQFF.

V is TRBV12-3 or TRBV12-4 and J is TRBJ1-2; no clear D gene. The V end lost 6 bases, the J end lost 8 bases, and 13 bases lay between the germline ends. The CDR3 is 12 residues long. This chain's CDR3 is CASSPQRAGYTF. The CDR3 DNA reads TGTGCCAGCAGCCCTCAGAGGGCCGGCTACACCTTC.

This rearrangement joins TRBV5-8 to TRBJ2-4; 7 bases match TRBD2. Germline-derived CDR1 and CDR2 are SGHTS and YDEGEE. This CDR3 comprises 16 residues. V shed 4 bases and J 8 bases; nucleotides not matched to a gene: 15. The CDR3 reads CASSPIRLAEGDIQYF. The CDR3 region has the DNA TGTGCCAGCAGCCCGATCCGTCTAGCGGAGGGAGACATTCAGTACTTC.

V usage is TRBV28 and J usage is TRBJ2-1; 7 bases fit TRBD2. The CDR3 spans 16 residues. CDR1 and CDR2 from the germline V gene are MDHEN and SYDVKM. The V segment lost 3 bases and the J segment 1 base; nucleotides outside the gene matches: 6. The CDR3 here is CASSLVASGSYNEQFF. The CDR3 coding sequence is TGTGCCAGCAGTTTGGTGGCTAGCGGTTCCTACAATGAGCAGTTCTTC.

The chain couples TRBV7-2 to TRBJ2-7, with D perhaps TRBD1 (6 bases). V was clipped by 3 bases and J by 3 bases, with 15 bases between them. The CDR3 has 15 residues. Germline V gene lookup returns CDR1 SGHTA and CDR2 FQGNSA. CDR3 sequence: CASSFYSQGIYEQYF. The CDR3 DNA reads as TGTGCCAGCAGCTTTTATAGTCAGGGGATCTACGAGCAGTACTTC.

In its sample, this clone was seen a few times. This chain connects TRBV27 to TRBJ2-5, with 9 bases aligning to TRBD2. V lost 3 bases to trimming and J lost 11 bases; unmatched junction nucleotides: 7. The V gene's germline CDR1 is MNHEY and CDR2 SMNVEV (reference sequence). The length of the CDR3 is 13 residues. This CDR3 is CASSFAGGPSQYF. The CDR3, as DNA: TGTGCCAGCAGTTTTGCGGGAGGGCCCTCTCAGTACTTC.

The chain couples TRBV3-1 (or the pseudogene TRBV3-2) to TRBJ2-7; 9 bases fit TRBD1. After removal of 4 bases from V and 7 bases from J, the junction contained 8 bases not matched to a gene. The CDR3 is made up of 14 amino acids. CDR1 and CDR2 from the germline V gene are LGHDT and YNNKEL (reference sequence). The CDR3 reads CASSPNGGQGEQYF. CDR3 in DNA: TGTGCCAGCAGCCCTAACGGAGGACAGGGGGAGCAGTACTTC.

This clone was counted a single time. V and J are TRBV30 and TRBJ2-2, with 10 bases that match TRBD2. V trimming: 5 bases; J trimming: 4 bases; junction bases outside the gene matches: 7. Per the germline V gene, CDR1 is GTSNPN and CDR2 is SVGIG (reference sequence). This CDR3 comprises 15 residues. The CDR3 sequence: CAWSSGRDFTGELFF. The CDR3 nucleotides read TGTGCCTGGTCTAGCGGGAGAGATTTCACCGGGGAGCTGTTTTTT.

The gene calls are TRBV9 and TRBJ2-2, with 10 nucleotides matching TRBD2. In germline, CDR1 is SGDLS, CDR2 YYNGEE. Losses at the gene ends were 5 bases for V and 3 bases for J; bases not matched to a gene: 4. The CDR3 is 15 residues long. Here the CDR3 reads CASRSTSGDTGELFF. CDR3 bases: TGTGCCAGCAGGTCAACTAGCGGGGACACCGGGGAGCTGTTTTTT. Filled out from reference TRBV9 and TRBJ2-2, the complete variable domain reads DSGVTQTPKHLITATGQRVTLRCSPRSGDLSVYWYQQSLDQGLQFLIQYYNGEERAKGNILERFSAQQFPDLHSELNLSSLELGDSALYFCASRSTSGDTGELFFGEGSRLTVL.

The rearrangement links TRBV5-1 to TRBJ2-5; D possibly corresponds to TRBD2 (5 bases). In germline, CDR1 is SGHRS, CDR2 YFSETQ. The CDR3 spans 15 residues. Trimming cost V 2 bases and J 0 bases, with 11 bases left between them. DNA of the CDR3: TGCGCCAGCAGCTTACTAGACGCCCACCAAGAGACCCAGTACTTC. As protein: CASSLLDAHQETQYF.

V usage is TRBV6-5 and J usage is TRBJ1-1, with D possibly TRBD1 on 6 matching bases. The CDR3 sequence is 12 residues long. Looked up from germline, CDR1 is MNHEY and CDR2 is SVGAGI. Trimming took off 6 bases at V and 3 bases at J, with 8 bases between the two ends. The DNA for the CDR3 is TGTGCCAGCAGGCAGGGGCACACTGAAGCTTTCTTT. It codes for CASRQGHTEAFF.

This clone was observed a single time. The chain combines TRBV18 with TRBJ1-2; maybe TRBD1 (5 bases). With 8 bases removed from V and 8 bases from J, the gap between germline ends came to 18 bases. CDR1 is KGHSH, CDR2 LQKENI, per germline. The CDR3 loop spans 13 amino acids. The CDR3 DNA reads as TGTGCCAGCACGGGGGGGAGCGTTGGCGGCTACACCTTC. Translation gives CASTGGSVGGYTF.

The chain employs TRBV3-1 (or the pseudogene TRBV3-2) and TRBJ1-5; 8 positions agree with TRBD1. CDR1 and CDR2 (germline): LGHDT, YNNKEL (reference sequence). The CDR3 is 16 amino acids. After removal of 3 bases from V and 2 bases from J, the junction contained 6 bases not matched to a gene. As DNA, the CDR3 is TGTGCCAGCAGCCAGCGTGGGACAGGAGGCAATCAGCCCCAGCATTTT. This translates into CASSQRGTGGNQPQHF.

The chain employs TRBV30 and TRBJ2-1; tentative D call: TRBD1 (8 bases). Germline lookup yields CDR1 GTSNPN and CDR2 SVGIG (reference sequence). The ends were cut back, 0 bases at V and 10 bases at J, with 16 bases in the middle. The CDR3 has 14 amino acids. CDR3 loop: CAWSVQGGTGEQFF. The CDR3 DNA follows: TGTGCCTGGAGTGTACAGGGGGGGACCGGAGAGCAGTTCTTC.

In this sample, this clone turned up a few times. V and J are TRBV10-2 and TRBJ2-7; 8 bases line up with TRBD1. The length of the CDR3 is 14 residues. The V gene's germline CDR1 is WSHSY and CDR2 SAAADI. The V and J ends lost 7 bases and 6 bases, in that order; junction bases with no gene match: 11. This CDR3 reads CASTPGQVSREQYF. In nucleotides, the CDR3 is TGCGCCAGCACCCCGGGACAGGTCTCTCGCGAGCAGTACTTC.

The gene calls are TRBV11-2 and TRBJ1-3; tentatively, D is TRBD1 (5 bases). V was shortened by 8 bases and J by 0 bases, with 11 bases between the two germline ends. From germline, CDR1 is SGHAT and CDR2 FQNNGV. This CDR3 is built from 14 residues. As DNA, the CDR3 is TGTGCCAGCGATGCTAGGGGCTCTGGAAACACCATATATTTT. Residues: CASDARGSGNTIYF. Full variable domain (outside the CDR3, taken from reference TRBV11-2 and TRBJ1-3): EAGVAQSPRYKIIEKRQSVAFWCNPISGHATLYWYQQILGQGPKLLIQFQNNGVVDDSQLPKDRFSAERLKGVDSTLKIQPAKLEDSAVYLCASDARGSGNTIYFGEGSWLTVV.

This chain joins TRBV6-4 and TRBJ2-1, with 8 bases fitting TRBD2. V was pared by 3 bases and J by 8 bases, with 12 bases of the junction left unmatched. The V gene's germline CDR1 is MRHNA and CDR2 SNTAGT. The CDR3 has 16 amino acids. The DNA for the CDR3 is TGTGCCAGCAGTGAAGATCGGCTAGCGGGTATCTATGAGCAGTTCTTC. Residues: CASSEDRLAGIYEQFF.

The rearrangement uses TRBV28 and TRBJ1-4, with unresolved D. V was pared by 3 bases and J by 0 bases, with 14 bases between. Germline CDR1 reads MDHEN; CDR2 reads SYDVKM. The CDR3 spans 17 residues. The CDR3, as DNA: TGTGCCAGCAGTTTCTGGCGGGGAGAGGCAACTAATGAAAAACTGTTTTTT. It encodes CASSFWRGEATNEKLFF.

V usage is TRBV5-1 and J usage is TRBJ2-7; 7 bases match TRBD1. This CDR3 has 19 amino acids. Germline values: CDR1 SGHRS, CDR2 YFSETQ. V was pared by 4 bases and J by 0 bases, with 19 bases of the junction left unmatched. CDR3 amino acids: CASSRLPGTDQTYSYEQYF. In nucleotides, the CDR3 is TGCGCCAGCAGCCGACTCCCCGGGACAGATCAAACGTACTCCTACGAGCAGTACTTC.

The rearrangement links TRBV11-2 to TRBJ2-7; TRBD2 aligns across 8 bases. CDR1 and CDR2 (germline): SGHAT, FQNNGV. Germline trimming cut 5 bases from V and 4 bases from J; bases unmatched to any gene: 16. The CDR3 has 17 amino acids. In DNA form, the CDR3 reads TGTGCCAGCAGCGCCCAGAGGAGAGCGGGAGCCCTTTACGAGCAGTACTTC. This translates into CASSAQRRAGALYEQYF.

The J gene is TRBJ1-1, the V gene TRBV5-1; no clear D. V lost 9 bases, J lost 2 bases, and 14 bases lay in between. Germline V lookup: CDR1 SGHRS, CDR2 YFSETQ. The CDR3 loop spans 13 amino acids. The CDR3 region is CATRGMENTEAFF. CDR3 DNA sequence: TGCGCCACCCGAGGGATGGAAAACACTGAAGCTTTCTTT. The full variable domain, with the rest looked up from reference TRBV5-1 and TRBJ1-1, is KAGVTQTPRYLIKTRGQQVTLSCSPISGHRSVSWYQQTPGQGLQFLFEYFSETQRNKGNFPGRFSGRQFSNSRSEMNVSTLELGDSALYLCATRGMENTEAFFGQGTRLTVV.

This clone was counted a single time. The chain couples TRBV7-2 to TRBJ2-3, with unresolved D. Trimming left V 0 bases short and J 2 bases short, with 6 bases between. In germline, CDR1 is SGHTA, CDR2 FQGNSA. This CDR3 comprises 14 residues. CDR3 sequence reads: CASSLAYSTDTQYF. CDR3 DNA sequence: TGTGCCAGCAGCTTAGCCTACTCCACAGATACGCAGTATTTT.